This record covers a single T cell receptor (beta chain). This sample was taken from a study of blood T cell repertoires in COVID-19. Whole-study context: Samples taken during acute and convalescent COVID-19 were collected in the United States, Italy and Spain. Nucleic acid was either cDNA or gDNA, and it came from T cells, B-cell-depleted T cells, or PBMCs.

Germline values: CDR1 SNHLY, CDR2 FYNNEI. J gave up 7 bases and V 6 bases, and 6 bases lay outside the gene matches. The CDR3 consists of 13 residues. Per the original methods: Quantification of nucleated cells was approximated via reference gene primer amplification. Clones were read by immunoSEQ multiplex PCR, and TCRdb kept only the in-frame ones, dropping some. That table is the source of V, J and clone size, and D and trimming were worked out from the DNA. The sample has roughly 130,000 clones; about four fifths are singletons. The chain joins TRBV2 to TRBJ2-7, with 10 positions matching TRBD1. The clonotype comes from an elderly man with acute or convalescent COVID-19. Sample: peripheral blood. CDR3 in DNA: TGTGCCAGCAGAGACAGGGGGCTGGGGGAGCAGTACTTC. It encodes CASRDRGLGEQYF.